These 25 T cell receptor beta chains were sequenced from one sample in a study of beta chain features in type 1 diabetes. General observations from the study: The study found moderately but significantly shorter TCRB CDR3s in all four CD4+ subsets of Type 1 diabetes patients.

TCRB transcripts that were expressed got sequenced, as all of the isolated RNA had been reverse transcribed. Repertoires were generated with immunoSEQ multiplex PCR, while TCRdb's copy carries only in-frame clones and drops some. The table includes 200,000 to 300,000 clones, about a tenth detected once. No cognate antigen is known for these TCRs. Sequenced input: naive CD4+ T cells from blood. The receptor source for this set is a man between 25 and 39 years old with type 1 diabetes.

This clone turned up a few times. This sequence joins TRBV5-1 and TRBJ1-6; D is possibly TRBD1 (5 bases). Germline-derived CDR1 and CDR2 are SGHRS and YFSETQ. The CDR3 loop spans 16 amino acids. Trimming stripped 0 bases from V and 8 bases from J, with 15 bases between. CDR3 amino acids: CASSLEARAGDSPLHF. CDR3 DNA sequence: TGCGCCAGCAGCTTGGAGGCCAGGGCGGGGGATTCACCCCTCCACTTT.

This clone was seen more than once but under ten times. The chain uses TRBV7-9 and TRBJ1-5; tentative D call: TRBD1 (6 bases). The CDR3 loop spans 15 amino acids. Trimming removed 5 bases at V and 4 bases at J, with 15 bases between. Germline lookup yields CDR1 SEHNR and CDR2 FQNEAQ (reference sequence). Here the CDR3 DNA reads TGTGCCAGCAGCCCCGGGGGGCAGGGGAATCAGCCCCAGCATTTT. Its translation: CASSPGGQGNQPQHF.

The chain couples TRBV7-2 to TRBJ1-1, with D possibly TRBD1 on 6 matching bases. Trimming took off 3 bases at V and 4 bases at J, with 12 bases between the two ends. Germline V lookup: CDR1 SGHTA, CDR2 FQGNSA. The CDR3 runs to 14 residues. The CDR3 DNA is TGTGCCAGCAGCTTCCAGGGGATGGGCACTGAAGCTTTCTTT. It yields the protein CASSFQGMGTEAFF.

The J gene is TRBJ2-2, the V gene TRBV19; tentative D call: TRBD1 (7 bases). V lost 5 bases to trimming and J lost 0 bases, with 10 bases between them. From germline, CDR1 is LNHDA and CDR2 SQIVND (reference sequence). The CDR3 is 15 amino acids. The CDR3 reads CASSRRGANTGELFF. Here the CDR3 DNA reads TGTGCCAGTAGTCGCAGGGGGGCGAACACCGGGGAGCTGTTTTTT. The variable domain in full, completed from reference TRBV19 and TRBJ2-2, reads DGGITQSPKYLFRKEGQNVTLSCEQNLNHDAMYWYRQDPGQGLRLIYYSQIVNDFQKGDIAEGYSVSREKKESFPLTVTSAQKNPTAFYLCASSRRGANTGELFFGEGSRLTVL.

This clone was recorded once. The rearrangement uses TRBV9 and TRBJ1-2; possibly TRBD1 for D (6 bases). Trimming left V 4 bases short and J 4 bases short, with 14 bases between. The length of the CDR3 is 14 residues. CDR1 and CDR2 (germline): SGDLS, YYNGEE. The CDR3 nucleotides read TGTGCCAGCAGCCCCTCCACAGGGTTCTATGGCTACACCTTC. It is translated as CASSPSTGFYGYTF.

Only a few counts were recorded for this clone. The J gene is TRBJ2-7, the V gene TRBV5-1; D gene ambiguous. Between the trimmed V and J ends, which lost 2 bases and 3 bases, there was a span of 12 bases. This CDR3 is built from 14 residues. Germline V lookup: CDR1 SGHRS, CDR2 YFSETQ. The CDR3 DNA reads as TGCGCCAGCAGCTTTCAACCAGTGTTCTACGAGCAGTACTTC. It codes for CASSFQPVFYEQYF.

This clone appeared a few times. CDR3 in amino acids: CASSYPQGARTDTQYF. The CDR3 DNA is TGTGCCAGCAGCTACCCACAGGGGGCAAGAACAGATACGCAGTATTTT. The gene calls are TRBV5-6 and TRBJ2-3, with 9 nucleotides matching TRBD1. The ends lost 3 bases at V and 3 bases at J; junction bases unmatched: 8. This CDR3 region has 16 residues. Germline CDR1 is SGHDT and CDR2 is YYEEEE.

The chain uses TRBV5-6 and TRBJ1-2; maybe TRBD1 (5 bases). The V end was cut by 1 base, the J end by 4 bases, with 5 bases between. CDR1 and CDR2 from the germline V gene are SGHDT and YYEEEE. The CDR3 covers 12 residues. CDR3 in DNA: TGTGCCAGCAGCTTGACAGGCTATGGCTACACCTTC. It specifies CASSLTGYGYTF. The full variable domain, with the rest looked up from reference TRBV5-6 and TRBJ1-2, is DAGVTQSPTHLIKTRGQQVTLRCSPKSGHDTVSWYQQALGQGPQFIFQYYEEEERQRGNFPDRFSGHQFPNYSSELNVNALLLGDSALYLCASSLTGYGYTFGSGTRLTVV.

The table lists this clone with a few counts. The chain has TRBV2 and TRBJ2-1; D not certain. V dropped 3 bases and J dropped 3 bases, with 6 bases sitting between them. The CDR3 extends over 13 amino acids. Germline V gene sequence: CDR1 SNHLY, CDR2 FYNNEI. The CDR3: CASSEGSYNEQFF. The CDR3 region has the DNA TGTGCCAGCAGTGAGGGCAGCTACAATGAGCAGTTCTTC.

The V gene is TRBV18, the J gene TRBJ1-6; TRBD1 agrees at 7 bases. The CDR3 has 14 residues. With V trimmed by 6 bases and J by 5 bases, 4 bases remained unmatched. Germline V gene data show CDR1 as KGHSH and CDR2 as LQKENI. CDR3 sequence: CASSTTGNNSPLHF. CDR3 sequence (DNA): TGTGCCAGCTCCACGACAGGGAATAATTCACCCCTCCACTTT.

This rearrangement joins TRBV30 to TRBJ1-1, with D unresolved. Germline V gene data show CDR1 as GTSNPN and CDR2 as SVGIG (reference sequence). V gave up 1 base and J gave up 4 bases, with 19 bases separating them. CDR3 length: 16 amino acids. CDR3 sequence reads: CAWSGGVIGVGTEAFF. CDR3 sequence (DNA): TGTGCCTGGAGTGGCGGGGTAATCGGGGTGGGCACTGAAGCTTTCTTT. Full variable domain (outside the CDR3, taken from reference TRBV30 and TRBJ1-1): SQTIHQWPATLVQPVGSPLSLECTVEGTSNPNLYWYRQAAGRGLQLLFYSVGIGQISSEVPQNLSASRPQDRQFILSSKKLLLSDSGFYLCAWSGGVIGVGTEAFFGQGTRLTVV.

This clone has just a few counts. This chain joins TRBV11-2 and TRBJ2-2; 11 bases line up with TRBD2. Per the germline V gene, CDR1 is SGHAT and CDR2 is FQNNGV. V shed 7 bases and J 1 base; nucleotides not matched to a gene: 5. The CDR3 sequence is 16 residues long. The CDR3 reads CASTKTSGGNTGELFF. DNA for the CDR3: TGTGCCAGCACCAAAACTAGCGGGGGGAACACCGGGGAGCTGTTTTTT.

The chain combines TRBV28 with TRBJ1-5; 11 bases match TRBD1. After removal of 6 bases from V and 7 bases from J, the junction contained 5 bases not matched to a gene. This CDR3 contains 14 residues. Germline V gives CDR1 MDHEN, CDR2 SYDVKM. The CDR3 region has the DNA TGTGCCAGCAGCAGAGGGGACAGGGGGCAGCCCCAGCATTTT. Translating it yields CASSRGDRGQPQHF.

The chain has TRBV7-2 and TRBJ1-2; 7 bases match TRBD1. Germline V gene data show CDR1 as SGHTA and CDR2 as FQGNSA. This CDR3 spans 14 amino acids. V dropped 3 bases and J dropped 2; count of bases not matched to a gene: 3. DNA for the CDR3: TGTGCCAGCAGCTTGTGGGGACAGAACTATGGCTACACCTTC. It yields the protein CASSLWGQNYGYTF.

A few counts support this clone. The V gene is TRBV7-9, the J gene TRBJ2-7, with 10 bases lining up with TRBD1. This CDR3 has 16 amino acids. Germline loops: CDR1 SEHNR, CDR2 FQNEAQ (reference sequence). V was pared by 5 bases and J by 3 bases, with 10 bases of the junction left unmatched. The chain's CDR3 is CASSRWRGQGGYEQYF. The DNA for the CDR3 is TGTGCCAGCAGCCGGTGGCGTGGACAGGGGGGCTACGAGCAGTACTTC.

This clone has a handful of counts. This chain connects TRBV7-2 to TRBJ2-3; D is possibly TRBD2 (6 bases). The length of the CDR3 is 15 residues. V was shortened by 2 bases and J by 3 bases, with 12 bases between the two germline ends. Germline V gene lookup returns CDR1 SGHTA and CDR2 FQGNSA. CDR3 residues: CASSLMVAVTDTQYF. The CDR3 DNA is TGTGCCAGCAGCTTAATGGTAGCGGTAACAGATACGCAGTATTTT.

The chain employs TRBV5-1 and TRBJ2-1; a possible D gene is TRBD2 (6 bases). V dropped 4 bases and J dropped 7 bases, with 24 bases sitting between them. Germline loops: CDR1 SGHRS, CDR2 YFSETQ. This CDR3 comprises 17 residues. In DNA form, the CDR3 reads TGCGCCAGCAGCCGGAGTACTAGCATGCGGGGTTATAATGAGCAGTTCTTC. Residues: CASSRSTSMRGYNEQFF.

The chain joins TRBV7-9 to TRBJ2-5; TRBD2 agrees at 14 bases. The CDR3 is made up of 16 amino acids. V trimming: 3 bases; J trimming: 1 base; junction bases outside the gene matches: 1. Germline assignment: CDR1 SEHNR and CDR2 FQNEAQ (reference sequence). The CDR3 region is CASSFGTSGGQETQYF. CDR3 in DNA: TGTGCCAGCAGCTTCGGGACTAGCGGGGGCCAAGAGACCCAGTACTTC.

This clone was recorded a few times. The rearrangement uses TRBV4-3 and TRBJ2-4; 12 bases are shared with TRBD2. Germline loops: CDR1 LGHNA, CDR2 YSLEER. The CDR3 is 19 residues long. With 1 base clipped from V and 7 bases from J, the junction kept 14 bases outside the gene matches. Here the CDR3 reads CASSQVFRLAGEKPNIQYF. In DNA form, the CDR3 reads TGCGCCAGCAGCCAAGTCTTCCGACTAGCGGGGGAGAAACCTAACATTCAGTACTTC.

This chain joins TRBV11-2 and TRBJ2-5, with D uncertain. CDR3 length: 13 amino acids. The germline V gene encodes CDR1 SGHAT and CDR2 FQNNGV. Trimming took 0 bases from V and 0 from J, leaving 2 bases between them. DNA for the CDR3: TGTGCCAGCAGCTTAGACTACCAAGAGACCCAGTACTTC. Its translation is CASSLDYQETQYF.

Details on this clone: A junction end diverges from the germline sequence, so it may reflect a read error. This rearrangement joins TRBV6-1 to TRBJ2-5; 7 bases match TRBD1. The CDR3 sequence is 12 residues long. Germline CDR1 MNHNS, CDR2 SASEGT. The CDR3 DNA sequence: TGTGCCAGCAATCCGGACGACAGGGATATGAACTTC. The encoded protein is CASNPDDRDMNF.

This clone showed up just a few times. The chain joins TRBV15 to TRBJ1-6; unclear D gene. The CDR3 covers 14 residues. The V gene lost 1 base and the J gene lost 14 bases, with 15 bases spanning the gap. CDR1 is LNHNV and CDR2 is YYDKDF in the germline V gene (reference sequence). CDR3 loop: CATSRGGGSGTLHF. In DNA form, the CDR3 reads TGTGCCACCAGCAGAGGGGGAGGGTCCGGAACCCTCCACTTT.

The V and J genes are TRBV4-2 and TRBJ2-5; 12 bases are a match to TRBD2. This CDR3 comprises 14 residues. Germline V gene sequence: CDR1 LGHNA, CDR2 YNFKEQ. Trimming took 8 bases from V and 2 from J; bases not matched to a gene: 3. The CDR3 nucleotides are TGTGCCAGCTCCGGGACTAGCGGGCAAGAGACCCAGTACTTC. Its translation: CASSGTSGQETQYF.

V and J are TRBV18 and TRBJ1-1; D call uncertain. V dropped 3 bases and J dropped 2 bases, with 7 bases sitting between them. Germline loops: CDR1 KGHSH, CDR2 LQKENI. CDR3 size: 13 residues. The CDR3 sequence is CASSPSENTEAFF. The CDR3 region has the DNA TGTGCCAGCTCACCCAGTGAAAACACTGAAGCTTTCTTT.

This clone was seen more than once but under ten times. The chain combines TRBV5-1 with TRBJ2-7; 8 bases match TRBD1. V trimming: 4 bases; J trimming: 3 bases; junction bases outside the gene matches: 6. This CDR3 spans 14 amino acids. Per germline, CDR1 SGHRS and CDR2 YFSETQ. CDR3 protein: CASSLQGADYEQYF. The CDR3 region has the DNA TGCGCCAGCAGCCTGCAGGGGGCCGACTACGAGCAGTACTTC.